The rows below give T cell receptor beta chains drawn from one sample of a study of T cell responses to AZD1222 COVID-19 vaccine. Some clones are missing from TCRdb's copy, which holds only in-frame ones; the method was immunoSEQ multiplex PCR. The sample has about 140,000 clones, around nine tenths seen once. This material consisted of peripheral blood, taken on day 0 of AZD1222 vaccination. The source of these receptors is an adult in good health. Both conserved end residues are part of each CDR3. A D gene is named only where the DNA matches it firmly. Clone size is not always given. Where it is, it says once, few, many or a class for expanded clones.

d_gene: NA; v_gene: TRBV28; abundance: NA; j_gene: TRBJ1-5; CDR3aa: CASSLFYRTKQPQHF; CDR3nt: TGTGCCAGCAGTTTATTTTACAGGACAAAGCAGCCCCAGCATTTT
d_gene: TRBD1; v_gene: TRBV4-2; abundance: NA; j_gene: TRBJ1-2; CDR3aa: CASSPHKGQAKAYGYTF; CDR3nt: TGTGCCAGCAGCCCTCATAAGGGACAGGCGAAAGCCTATGGCTACACCTTC
d_gene: TRBD2; v_gene: TRBV7-8; abundance: NA; j_gene: TRBJ2-1; CDR3aa: CASSSRLGGVYNEQFF; CDR3nt: TGTGCCAGCAGCTCGCGTCTTGGGGGGGTTTACAATGAGCAGTTCTTC
d_gene: NA; v_gene: TRBV5-4; abundance: NA; j_gene: TRBJ2-7; CDR3aa: CASSSAYEQYF; CDR3nt: TGTGCCAGCAGCTCGGCTTACGAGCAGTACTTC
d_gene: NA; v_gene: TRBV18; abundance: NA; j_gene: TRBJ2-3; CDR3aa: CASSQRLGTANTDTQYF; CDR3nt: TGTGCCAGCTCACAGCGACTAGGGACAGCAAACACAGATACGCAGTATTTT
d_gene: NA; v_gene: TRBV12-3/TRBV12-4; abundance: NA; j_gene: TRBJ2-7; CDR3aa: CASSPGVGYEQYF; CDR3nt: TGTGCCAGCAGCCCGGGCGTGGGGTACGAGCAGTACTTC
d_gene: NA; v_gene: TRBV6-5; abundance: NA; j_gene: TRBJ1-1; CDR3aa: CASSYRAEKIAEAFF; CDR3nt: TGTGCCAGCAGTTACCGGGCGGAGAAAATCGCCGAAGCTTTCTTT
d_gene: TRBD1; v_gene: TRBV27; abundance: NA; j_gene: TRBJ1-2; CDR3aa: CASSLRDRGANYGYTF; CDR3nt: TGTGCCAGCAGTTTAAGGGACAGGGGAGCTAACTATGGCTACACCTTC
d_gene: NA; v_gene: TRBV2; abundance: NA; j_gene: TRBJ1-6; CDR3aa: CASLRLSNSPLHF; CDR3nt: TGTGCCAGCCTACGGCTTTCTAATTCACCCCTCCACTTT
d_gene: NA; v_gene: TRBV28; abundance: NA; j_gene: TRBJ1-5; CDR3aa: CASSLEAPQSNQPQHF; CDR3nt: TGTGCCAGCAGTTTGGAGGCACCCCAGAGCAATCAGCCCCAGCATTTT
d_gene: TRBD1; v_gene: TRBV6-4; abundance: NA; j_gene: TRBJ1-1; CDR3aa: CASSAGTEGDTEAFF; CDR3nt: TGTGCCAGCAGCGCTGGGACAGAGGGTGACACTGAAGCTTTCTTT
d_gene: TRBD1; v_gene: TRBV30; abundance: NA; j_gene: TRBJ1-1; CDR3aa: CAWNPTGLNTEAFF; CDR3nt: TGTGCCTGGAACCCGACAGGGTTGAACACTGAAGCTTTCTTT
d_gene: NA; v_gene: TRBV19; abundance: NA; j_gene: TRBJ1-3; CDR3aa: CASTIGWGAGNTIYF; CDR3nt: TGTGCCAGTACTATCGGTTGGGGGGCAGGAAACACCATATATTTT
d_gene: NA; v_gene: TRBV6-5; abundance: NA; j_gene: TRBJ2-7; CDR3aa: CASSYSGLGEQYF; CDR3nt: TGTGCCAGCAGTTACTCCGGTCTGGGGGAGCAGTACTTC
d_gene: NA; v_gene: TRBV28; abundance: NA; j_gene: TRBJ2-1; CDR3aa: CASSLQAWDNEQFF; CDR3nt: TGTGCCAGCAGTTTACAGGCTTGGGACAATGAGCAGTTCTTC
d_gene: NA; v_gene: TRBV6-6; abundance: NA; j_gene: TRBJ2-3; CDR3aa: CASSWTERTDTQYF; CDR3nt: TGTGCCAGCAGTTGGACAGAACGCACAGATACGCAGTATTTT
d_gene: NA; v_gene: TRBV5-4; abundance: NA; j_gene: TRBJ1-1; CDR3aa: CASSLGLTEAFF; CDR3nt: TGTGCCAGCAGCTTGGGGTTAACTGAAGCTTTCTTT
d_gene: NA; v_gene: TRBV7-6; abundance: NA; j_gene: TRBJ1-2; CDR3aa: CASSLGTRARDGYTF; CDR3nt: TGTGCCAGCAGCTTGGGCACGAGGGCGAGGGATGGCTACACCTTC
d_gene: NA; v_gene: TRBV30; abundance: NA; j_gene: TRBJ2-2; CDR3aa: CAWSRETGELFF; CDR3nt: TGTGCCTGGAGCAGGGAGACCGGGGAGCTGTTTTTT
d_gene: TRBD1; v_gene: TRBV24-1; abundance: NA; j_gene: TRBJ1-6; CDR3aa: CATSESGTVKYNSPLHF; CDR3nt: TGTGCCACCAGTGAATCCGGGACAGTCAAATATAATTCACCCCTCCACTTT
d_gene: NA; v_gene: TRBV30; abundance: NA; j_gene: TRBJ1-1; CDR3aa: CAWSSEGSSNVAFF; CDR3nt: TGTGCCTGGAGTTCTGAAGGAAGCTCGAATGTAGCTTTCTTT
d_gene: NA; v_gene: TRBV15; abundance: few; j_gene: TRBJ2-3; CDR3aa: CATSRTGEGVDTQYF; CDR3nt: TGTGCCACCAGCAGGACAGGGGAGGGAGTAGATACGCAGTATTTT
d_gene: NA; v_gene: TRBV27; abundance: NA; j_gene: TRBJ2-1; CDR3aa: CASSFLANYNEQFF; CDR3nt: TGTGCCAGCAGTTTTCTGGCGAACTACAATGAGCAGTTCTTC
d_gene: TRBD1; v_gene: TRBV5-1; abundance: NA; j_gene: TRBJ1-1; CDR3aa: CASSLRQGFTEAFF; CDR3nt: TGCGCCAGCAGCTTACGACAGGGATTCACTGAAGCTTTCTTT
d_gene: NA; v_gene: TRBV18; abundance: NA; j_gene: TRBJ2-5; CDR3aa: CASSPRSLQETQYF; CDR3nt: TGTGCCAGCTCACCCCGGTCCCTTCAGGAGACCCAGTACTTC
d_gene: NA; v_gene: TRBV30; abundance: NA; j_gene: TRBJ1-3; CDR3aa: CAWSSRWNTIYF; CDR3nt: TGTGCCTGGAGTAGTAGATGGAACACCATATATTTT
d_gene: NA; v_gene: TRBV7-2; abundance: NA; j_gene: TRBJ1-6; CDR3aa: CASSLDRAGFSPLHF; CDR3nt: TGTGCCAGCAGCTTAGATCGGGCAGGGTTTTCACCCCTCCACTTT